A single sample gave rise to the 9 T cell receptor beta chains below, sequenced in a study of cytomegalovirus exposure and HLA in healthy donors. 13 Jbeta primers and 60 Vbeta primers were used for the PCR. Repertoires were generated with immunoSEQ multiplex PCR, while TCRdb's copy carries only in-frame clones and drops some. Seen here are nearly 65,000 clones, 73% observed once, and the top ten hold roughly 5.5%. The sequenced sample was PBMCs. Receptors originate from a man aged 50 to 59 in good health and CMV-seronegative.

The rearrangement joins TRBV7-8 to TRBJ1-5, with a possible D match to TRBD1 (5 bases). Germline lookup yields CDR1 SGHVS and CDR2 FQNEAQ. This CDR3 comprises 15 residues. Deletions cut 1 base from V and 1 base from J, with 8 bases between. This CDR3 reads CASSLGGASNQPQHF. CDR3 nucleotides: TGTGCCAGCAGCTTAGGCGGGGCAAGCAATCAGCCCCAGCATTTT.

Worth noting for this clone: Germline and junction disagree at one end, which may indicate a read error. The rearrangement joins TRBV9 to TRBJ2-1; D remains unclear. Germline V gene sequence: CDR1 SGDLS, CDR2 YYNGEE. The CDR3 is made up of 13 amino acids. DNA for the CDR3: TGTGCCAGCAGCCCCCGGAGTTACAATGAGCAATTCTTC. Amino acid sequence: CASSPRSYNEQFF.

V usage is TRBV6-5 and J usage is TRBJ2-2; 10 bases are a match to TRBD1. This CDR3 has 16 residues. After removal of 4 bases from V and 4 bases from J, the junction contained 6 bases not matched to a gene. The V gene's germline CDR1 is MNHEY and CDR2 SVGAGI. For the CDR3, the DNA is TGTGCCAGCAGTTCTGACAGGGGGCGTATCACCGGGGAGCTGTTTTTT. Translated, it gives CASSSDRGRITGELFF.

The chain links TRBV27 to TRBJ1-5; 10 bases line up with TRBD1. J gave up 6 bases and V 7 bases, and 9 bases lay outside the gene matches. Germline CDR1 is MNHEY and CDR2 is SMNVEV (reference sequence). The CDR3 consists of 15 residues. The CDR3 DNA follows: TGTGCCAGCATGGGAACGGGACAGGGGCTTCAGCCCCAGCATTTT. It translates to CASMGTGQGLQPQHF.

The chain employs TRBV27 and TRBJ2-1; the D gene is possibly TRBD1 (5 bases). This CDR3 has 14 amino acids. In germline, CDR1 is MNHEY, CDR2 SMNVEV (reference sequence). Trimming left V 2 bases short and J 7 bases short, with 12 bases between. The DNA of the CDR3 is TGTGCCAGCAGTTTAGGTGGCAGGGTTAATGAGCAGTTCTTC. This translates into CASSLGGRVNEQFF.

This rearrangement joins TRBV19 to TRBJ1-3; D is uncertain. The V end was cut by 5 bases, the J end by 0 bases, with 8 bases between. CDR3 length: 14 residues. In germline, CDR1 is LNHDA, CDR2 SQIVND (reference sequence). The CDR3 spells CASSPGLSGNTIYF. The CDR3 DNA sequence: TGTGCCAGTAGTCCAGGCCTCTCTGGAAACACCATATATTTT.

In its sample, this clone was seen once. The chain is built from TRBV25-1 and TRBJ2-5; the match to TRBD1 covers 10 bases. The DNA end is more similar to TRBJ2-7, so the J call may be wrong. Germline CDR1 and CDR2: MGHDK and SYGVNS. The CDR3 contains 13 residues. The CDR3 DNA follows: TGTGCCACCCGACAGGGGGCGGGGGACGAGCAGTACTTC. Amino acid sequence: CATRQGAGDEQYF.

Concerning this clone: An end of the junction differs from the germline gene, which may be a read error. This chain uses TRBV30 with TRBJ2-2; the D gene is possibly TRBD1 (5 bases). From germline, CDR1 is GTSNPN and CDR2 SVGIG (reference sequence). This CDR3 comprises 13 residues. The CDR3 DNA reads as TGTGCCTGGAGTCCAGGGAACCCCGGGGAGCTGTTTTTT. It yields the protein CAWSPGNPGELFF.

The chain employs TRBV5-1 and TRBJ2-7, with D perhaps TRBD2 (6 bases). Germline CDR1 and CDR2: SGHRS and YFSETQ. CDR3 length: 13 amino acids. Trimming took 3 bases from V and 6 from J, leaving 13 bases between them. CDR3 sequence: CASSWGQGGEQYF. CDR3 DNA sequence: TGCGCCAGCAGCTGGGGTCAGGGAGGCGAGCAGTACTTC.